This TCR beta chain was recorded in a study of cytomegalovirus exposure and HLA in healthy donors. Study-level findings and limits: After further analysis at a later stage, roughly 15,000 TCR beta sequences were associated with HLA alleles at 0.05 false discovery rate. Being productive about 90% or about 30% of the time was typical of most TCR beta V segments in an earlier analysis. According to a later analysis, most TCR beta chains associated with CMV appeared HLA-restricted.

The germline CDR1 and CDR2 sequences are MRHNA and SNTAGT. This CDR3 comprises 13 residues. The V end lost 5 bases, the J end lost 6 bases, and 10 bases lay between the germline ends. Primers included in the PCR were 60 Vbeta and 13 Jbeta primers. Original processing methods: Roughly 9.9 million shared chains were among the about 80 million unique TCR beta chains that a later analysis counted. Data came from immunoSEQ multiplex PCR; TCRdb stores just in-frame clones and leaves some out. The V and J calls and the clone size are those of that table, but D and trimming were determined from the DNA. The repertoire holds around 200,000 clones, 60% to 80% seen once, with 2.5% to 4% in the top ten. This clone was counted between two and nine times. The antigen is not known.

The chain combines TRBV6-4 with TRBJ2-2; D uncertain. This receptor was identified in a woman under 40 in good health and CMV-seropositive. The source material was PBMCs. CDR3 DNA: TGTGCCAGCAGTTCCCACAACGCCGGGGAGCTGTTTTTT. Translated, it gives CASSSHNAGELFF.